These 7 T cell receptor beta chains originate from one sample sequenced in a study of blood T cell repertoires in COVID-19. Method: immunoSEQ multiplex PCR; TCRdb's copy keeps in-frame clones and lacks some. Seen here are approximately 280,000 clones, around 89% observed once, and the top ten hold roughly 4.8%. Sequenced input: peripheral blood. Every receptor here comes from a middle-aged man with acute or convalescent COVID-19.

CDR3 amino acids: CAWSHGDYYNEQFF. Here the CDR3 DNA reads TGTGCCTGGAGTCATGGGGACTACTACAATGAGCAGTTCTTC. The chain carries TRBV30 and TRBJ2-1, with 7 positions matching TRBD2. The CDR3 is 14 amino acids. Germline values: CDR1 GTSNPN, CDR2 SVGIG (reference sequence). The V gene end was trimmed by 2 bases and the J gene end by 3 bases; junction bases not matched to a gene: 4.

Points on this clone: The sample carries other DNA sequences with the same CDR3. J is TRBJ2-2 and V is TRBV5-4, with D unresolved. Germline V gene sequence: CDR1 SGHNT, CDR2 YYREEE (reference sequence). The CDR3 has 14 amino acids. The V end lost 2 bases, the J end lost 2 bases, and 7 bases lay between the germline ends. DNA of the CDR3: TGTGCCAGCAGCTTTGCAGGAAACACCGGGGAGCTGTTTTTT. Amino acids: CASSFAGNTGELFF. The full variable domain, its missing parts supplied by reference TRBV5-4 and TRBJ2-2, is ETGVTQSPTHLIKTRGQQVTLRCSSQSGHNTVSWYQQALGQGPQFIFQYYREEENGRGNFPPRFSGLQFPNYSSELNVNALELDDSALYLCASSFAGNTGELFFGEGSRLTVL.

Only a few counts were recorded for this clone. CDR3 in amino acids: CAIMGAGTEAFF. As DNA, the CDR3 is TGTGCCATCATGGGGGCGGGCACTGAAGCTTTCTTT. This chain joins TRBV10-3 and TRBJ1-1; weak D call: TRBD1 (6 bases). The germline V gene has CDR1 ENHRY and CDR2 SYGVKD. The length of the CDR3 is 12 residues. Trimming shortened V by 7 bases and J by 4 bases, and 10 bases separated the two germline ends.

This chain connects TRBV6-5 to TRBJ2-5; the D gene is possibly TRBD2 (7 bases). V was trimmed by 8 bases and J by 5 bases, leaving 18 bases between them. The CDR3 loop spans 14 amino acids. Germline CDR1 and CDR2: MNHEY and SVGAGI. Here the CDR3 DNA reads TGTGCCAGCCGGACCCCGGGGGGCCGGGAGACCCAGTACTTC. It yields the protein CASRTPGGRETQYF.

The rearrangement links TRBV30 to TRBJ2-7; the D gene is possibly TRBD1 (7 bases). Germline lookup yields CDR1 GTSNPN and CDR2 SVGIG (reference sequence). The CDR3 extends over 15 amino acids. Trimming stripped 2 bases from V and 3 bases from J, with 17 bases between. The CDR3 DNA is TGTGCCTGGAGTCGCGGGGACAGTAACCGCTACGAGCAGTACTTC. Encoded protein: CAWSRGDSNRYEQYF.

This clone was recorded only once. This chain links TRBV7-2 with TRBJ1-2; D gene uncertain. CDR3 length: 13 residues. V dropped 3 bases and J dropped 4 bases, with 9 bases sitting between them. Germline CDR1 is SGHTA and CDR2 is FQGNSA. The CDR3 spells CASSFGGFYGYTF. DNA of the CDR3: TGTGCCAGCAGCTTCGGAGGTTTCTATGGCTACACCTTC.

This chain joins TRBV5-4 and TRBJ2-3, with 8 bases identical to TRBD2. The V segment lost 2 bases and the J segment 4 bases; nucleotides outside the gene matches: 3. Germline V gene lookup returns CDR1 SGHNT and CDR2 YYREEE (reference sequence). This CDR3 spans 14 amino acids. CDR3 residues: CASSFAGGADTQYF. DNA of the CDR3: TGTGCCAGCAGCTTCGCGGGGGGAGCAGATACGCAGTATTTT.